The 5 T cell receptor beta chains reported below all come from one sample, sequenced in a study of Ad26.COV2.S vaccination and SARS-CoV-2 variants. Repertoires were generated with immunoSEQ multiplex PCR, while TCRdb's copy carries only in-frame clones and drops some. Of some 340,000 clones in the sample, just under 85% were seen once. Treatment in this sample: over 15 received Ad26.COV2.S at low or high dose, single or two shots; 5 received placebo; per-sample allocation not given. After the first vaccine or placebo injection, samples were drawn on day 63. The specimen was peripheral blood, collected in a trial of Ad26.COV2.S vaccine versus placebo. Receptor source: a person between 18 and 59 years old who received the Ad26.COV2.S COVID-19 vaccine or a placebo.

The chain carries TRBV29-1 and TRBJ1-2; D gene ambiguous. V was clipped by 0 bases and J by 5 bases, with 10 bases between them. Germline V lookup: CDR1 SQVTM, CDR2 ANQGSEA. The CDR3 length is 13 residues. The CDR3 DNA follows: TGCAGCGTTGAAGATGGCCACCGGTATGGCTACACCTTC. Translation: CSVEDGHRYGYTF.

This clone was recorded only once. The rearrangement joins TRBV6-5 to TRBJ2-7, with 8 bases matching TRBD1. The V segment lost 4 bases and the J segment 4 bases; nucleotides outside the gene matches: 12. From germline, CDR1 is MNHEY and CDR2 SVGAGI. This CDR3 comprises 16 residues. This chain's CDR3 is CASSFYFQGAGYEQYF. CDR3 coding DNA: TGTGCCAGCAGTTTTTACTTTCAGGGGGCTGGTTACGAGCAGTACTTC.

V is TRBV6-5 and J is TRBJ2-7; tentative D call: TRBD1 (5 bases). Per the germline V gene, CDR1 is MNHEY and CDR2 is SVGAGI. V was shortened by 1 base and J by 2 bases, with 12 bases between the two germline ends. The CDR3 is 15 residues long. The CDR3 DNA is TGTGCCAGCAGTTACTTGGGGCAGGGTGCCTACGAGCAGTACTTC. Translation gives CASSYLGQGAYEQYF.

This chain joins TRBV4-1 and TRBJ2-7, with D tentatively TRBD2 (6 bases). Germline V gene data show CDR1 as MGHRA and CDR2 as YSYEKL. The CDR3 has 14 amino acids. Between the trimmed V and J ends, which lost 3 bases and 3 bases, there was a span of 12 bases. CDR3: CASSQFGRRYEQYF. In nucleotides, the CDR3 is TGCGCCAGCAGCCAGTTTGGGAGGCGCTACGAGCAGTACTTC.

This chain uses TRBV12-3 or TRBV12-4 with TRBJ2-7; 8 positions agree with TRBD1. Trimming at V came to 3 bases and at J to 6 bases, leaving 4 bases not matched to a gene. This CDR3 has 13 residues. The CDR3 nucleotides are TGTGCCAGCAGTTTCGACAGGGGAGGCGAGCAGTACTTC. Translation: CASSFDRGGEQYF.